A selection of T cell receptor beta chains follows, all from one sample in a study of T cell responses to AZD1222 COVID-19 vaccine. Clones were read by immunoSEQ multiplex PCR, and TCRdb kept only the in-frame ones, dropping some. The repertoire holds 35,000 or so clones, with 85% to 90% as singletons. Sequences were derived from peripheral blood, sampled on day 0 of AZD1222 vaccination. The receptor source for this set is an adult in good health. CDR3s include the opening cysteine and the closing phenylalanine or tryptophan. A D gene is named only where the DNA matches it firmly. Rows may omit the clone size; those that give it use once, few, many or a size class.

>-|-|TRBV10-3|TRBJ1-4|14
CAIGPGRTNEKLFF
TGTGCCATCGGACCGGGACGAACGAATGAAAAACTGTTTTTT
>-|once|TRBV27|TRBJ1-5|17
CATPTGQGNWSNQPQHF
TGTGCCACCCCAACGGGGCAGGGGAATTGGAGCAATCAGCCCCAGCATTTT
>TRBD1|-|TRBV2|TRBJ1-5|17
CASRGDRGFSSNQPQHF
TGTGCCAGCAGGGGGGACAGGGGCTTTTCTAGCAATCAGCCCCAGCATTTT
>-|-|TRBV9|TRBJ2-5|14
CASSVDRRWETQYF
TGTGCCAGCAGCGTAGATCGGAGATGGGAGACCCAGTACTTC
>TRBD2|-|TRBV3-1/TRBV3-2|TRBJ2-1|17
CASSQRTSGGPYNEQFF
TGTGCCAGCAGCCAAAGGACTAGCGGAGGCCCCTACAATGAGCAGTTCTTC
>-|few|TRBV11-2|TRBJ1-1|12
CASSFTRESTFF
TGTGCCAGCAGCTTTACCAGGGAATCGACTTTCTTT
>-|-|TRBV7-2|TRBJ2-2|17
CASSSAPPGPNTGELFF
TGTGCCAGCAGCTCCGCTCCCCCGGGACCAAACACCGGGGAGCTGTTTTTT
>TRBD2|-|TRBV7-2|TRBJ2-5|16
CASSLWSSGGVETQYF
TGTGCCAGCAGCTTATGGTCTAGCGGGGGGGTTGAGACCCAGTACTTC
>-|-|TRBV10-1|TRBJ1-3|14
CASSERDTGNTIYF
TGCGCCAGCAGTGAACGGGACACTGGAAACACCATATATTTT
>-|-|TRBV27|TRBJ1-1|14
CASRVQGGSTEAFF
TGTGCCAGCCGCGTACAGGGAGGAAGCACTGAAGCTTTCTTT
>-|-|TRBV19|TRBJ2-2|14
CASRDGGDTGELFF
TGTGCCAGTAGGGACGGAGGGGACACCGGGGAGCTGTTTTTT
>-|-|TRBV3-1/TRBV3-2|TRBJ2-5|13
CASSRGLGETQYF
TGTGCCAGCAGCCGAGGACTGGGGGAGACCCAGTACTTC
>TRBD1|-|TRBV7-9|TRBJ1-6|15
CASSPQGADNSPLHF
TGTGCCAGCAGCCCGCAGGGGGCTGACAATTCACCCCTCCACTTT
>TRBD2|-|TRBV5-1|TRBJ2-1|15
CASQTSGSSYNEQFF
TGCGCCAGCCAGACTAGCGGGAGCTCCTACAATGAGCAGTTCTTC
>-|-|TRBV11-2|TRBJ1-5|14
CASSLDSGNQPQHF
TGTGCCAGCAGCTTAGACAGTGGGAATCAGCCCCAGCATTTT
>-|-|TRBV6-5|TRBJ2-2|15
CASQGAKDGTGELFF
TGTGCCTCACAAGGGGCGAAGGACGGCACCGGGGAGCTGTTTTTT
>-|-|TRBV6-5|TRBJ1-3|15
CASSRDRFGGNTIYF
TGTGCCAGCAGTCGAGACAGGTTTGGCGGAAACACCATATATTTT